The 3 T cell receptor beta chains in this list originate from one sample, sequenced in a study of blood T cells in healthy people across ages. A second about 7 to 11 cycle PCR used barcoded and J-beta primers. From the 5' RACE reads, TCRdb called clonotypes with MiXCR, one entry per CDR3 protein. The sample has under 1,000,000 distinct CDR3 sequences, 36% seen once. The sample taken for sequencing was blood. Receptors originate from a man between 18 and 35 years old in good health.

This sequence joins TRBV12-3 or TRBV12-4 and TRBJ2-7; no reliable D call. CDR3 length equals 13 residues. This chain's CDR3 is CALGRVGSYEQYF. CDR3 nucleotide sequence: TGTGCTTTAGGCCGGGTAGGATCCTACGAGCAGTACTTC.

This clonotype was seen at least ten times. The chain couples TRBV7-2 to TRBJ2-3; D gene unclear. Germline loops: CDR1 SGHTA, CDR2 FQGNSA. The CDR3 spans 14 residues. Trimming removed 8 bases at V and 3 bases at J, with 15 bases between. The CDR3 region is CASARVSVTDTQYF. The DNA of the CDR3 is TGTGCCAGCGCTCGGGTTTCCGTAACAGATACGCAGTATTTT.

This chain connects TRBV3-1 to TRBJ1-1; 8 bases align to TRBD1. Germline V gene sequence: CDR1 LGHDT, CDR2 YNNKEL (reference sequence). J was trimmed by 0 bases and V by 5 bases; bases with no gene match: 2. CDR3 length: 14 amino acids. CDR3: CASSRDRLNTEAFF. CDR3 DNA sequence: TGTGCCAGCAGCAGGGACAGGCTGAACACTGAAGCTTTCTTT.